This T cell receptor (beta chain) is from a study of PD-1 blockade in classical Hodgkin lymphoma (dated by TCRdb to the early 2020s). About the investigation overall: Nivolumab dosing was 3 mg/kg intravenously every 2 weeks, continuing until either disease progression or unacceptable toxicity. The study used CyTOF and TCR beta sequencing to define a peripheral blood immune signature of response to PD-1 blockade in classical Hodgkin lymphoma.

The Qiagen DNeasy kit was used to extract genomic DNA both from unsorted PBMCs and from the negatively selected CD4+ and CD8+ fractions. Amplification of TCR beta CDR3 regions was done by immunoSEQ multiplex PCR with primers that anneal to V and J segments. A synthetic immune receptor repertoire was used to minimize amplification bias, and remaining bias was computationally removed after sequencing. As for the original processing: Custom Python scripts were used to quantify repertoire diversity as the Shannon entropy index. The unsorted, CD4+ and CD8+ repertoires were each analyzed separately, with the exception of combined analyses, where CD4+ and CD8+ sequences were merged in silico. A clone was considered expanded if an increase in frequency of at least 2-fold after treatment relative to C1D1 was found, and a pseudocount of 0.5 was applied to clones undetected at baseline. Singleton clones were defined as clones with 0 or 1 copy at C1D1, and non-singleton clones were defined as clones with 2 or more copies. By matching protein sequences in sorted samples from the same patient, clones expanded in unsorted samples were annotated as CD4+, CD8+ or unknown. Wilcoxon tests were applied to paired samples to test diversity changes from C1D1 to C4D1. This immuneACCESS table, as held by TCRdb, lists in-frame sequences with V and J called but not all clones. Of the missing ones, under half trace to an unresolved V gene in checked studies; the others have no known cause. Clone size and V and J calls were adopted from that table, with D and trimming inferred from the DNA. The sample includes around 25,000 clones, with approximately 81% observed a single time. Jointly, the top ten make up approximately 7.9% of the sample.

The germline V gene specifies SGDLS as CDR1 and YYNGEE as CDR2. V is cut back by 0 bases and J by 1 base, with 0 bases in the junction unmatched. The cysteine opens and the phenylalanine closes a CDR3 of 14 amino acids. Solely the CDR3 DNA is kept, with 42 bases framed from the first base. The paper's findings and limits, for the study overall: Trial patients achieving complete response had baseline diversity similar to newly diagnosed patients, whereas partial responders and progressors had significantly lower diversity. Newly diagnosed patients were reported to have lower baseline TCR diversity than healthy donors, and relapsed/refractory patients were reported to have lower baseline TCR diversity still. Lower diversity was seen in patients whose nivolumab began less than 1 year after ASCT, and these patients were left out of later analyses so that immune reconstitution would not confound the results. A significant rise by C4D1 was seen in CD4+ but not CD8+ TCR diversity (p=0.0027 vs p=0.16), with the rise being most apparent in complete responders (p=0.02). The study was restricted to a single clinical trial cohort, and the causes of repertoire differences, possibly disease activity or prior therapy, were left undefined.

Explained via the paper, the time point label denotes: cycle 2 day 1 (C2D1) of nivolumab. Every trial patient had relapsed following autologous stem cell transplantation, and prior brentuximab vedotin exposure was what differed among cohorts A, B and C. A total of approximately 51 patients with relapsed/refractory classical Hodgkin lymphoma made up the trial cohort, and each patient's best overall response was complete response, partial response or progressive disease. In the multi-cohort phase II CheckMate 205 trial, trial patients received single-agent nivolumab. Best overall response was determined by an independent review committee according to the 2007 International Working Group response criteria. Trial PBMCs were collected just before the start of nivolumab (C1D1) and during therapy at cycle 2 day 1 and cycle 4 day 1. Peripheral blood was collected in 8 mL Vacutainer Cell Preparation Tubes, from which PBMCs were isolated by centrifugation and then cryopreserved.

A remark on this clone: It has no known antigen specificity. Per-nucleotide qualities are absent, and no much larger clonotype sits a single base away.

The receptor's source is a human donor with classical Hodgkin lymphoma. The input for sequencing was peripheral blood mononuclear cells (PBMCs), taken before the second cycle of nivolumab. The chain uses TRBV9 and TRBJ1-1; 7 of the junction bases match TRBD1. The CDR3 protein: CASSVGQGNTEAFF. In nucleotides, the sequence is TGTGCCAGCAGCGTAGGACAGGGGAACACTGAAGCTTTCTTT. When the CDR3 is completed using the reference TRBV9 and TRBJ1-1 genes on either side, the full variable domain is DSGVTQTPKHLITATGQRVTLRCSPRSGDLSVYWYQQSLDQGLQFLIQYYNGEERAKGNILERFSAQQFPDLHSELNLSSLELGDSALYFCASSVGQGNTEAFFGQGTRLTVV.